Below, 22 T cell receptor beta chains from the same sample are listed, as sequenced in a study of a mutant IDH1 vaccine in newly diagnosed glioma. Their recognized antigens are unknown. Time point meaning: week 5, during vaccination. All doses held 300 ug of mutant IDH1 20-mer peptide, with topical imiquimod. TCRdb keeps only in-frame clones here, not all; method: immunoSEQ multiplex PCR. The table records around 50,000 clones, around four fifths of them present only once. Sample: PBMCs, taken from a glioma patient whose treatment included an IDH1 peptide vaccine. The receptors here all came from a man between 50 and 59 years old with glioma.

The J gene is TRBJ2-7, the V gene TRBV2; 7 bases agree with TRBD2. CDR3 length equals 14 residues. Per the germline V gene, CDR1 is SNHLY and CDR2 is FYNNEI. V trimming: 10 bases; J trimming: 1 base; junction bases outside the gene matches: 10. In DNA form, the CDR3 reads TGTGCCATTGAGCCTAGCGGTCAGTCCTACGAGCAGTACTTC. Residues: CAIEPSGQSYEQYF.

The sample holds one count of this clone. This CDR3 reads CASSLGGVGNTIYF. The CDR3 nucleotides read TGTGCCAGCAGCTTGGGAGGGGTGGGAAACACCATATATTTT. V usage is TRBV5-5 and J usage is TRBJ1-3, with D perhaps matching TRBD1 (5 bases). V was trimmed by 0 bases and J by 4 bases, leaving 8 bases between them. There are 14 residues in the CDR3. Germline V gene data show CDR1 as SGHKS and CDR2 as YYEKEE (reference sequence).

The chain links TRBV4-1 to TRBJ2-7; D remains ambiguous. V was pared by 1 base and J by 3 bases, with 7 bases between. The CDR3 covers 13 residues. Germline values: CDR1 MGHRA, CDR2 YSYEKL. CDR3 sequence (DNA): TGCGCCAGCAGCCAAGGGGCCATCTACGAGCAGTACTTC. Translation gives CASSQGAIYEQYF.

This clone occurred many times. The V call is TRBV19, the J call TRBJ1-1; no definite D call. Trimming removed 2 bases from V and 1 base from J, with 11 bases in between. Germline values: CDR1 LNHDA, CDR2 SQIVND (reference sequence). The CDR3 runs to 15 residues. CDR3 loop: CASSIRGLGNTEAFF. In nucleotides, the CDR3 is TGTGCCAGTAGTATAAGAGGGTTGGGGAACACTGAAGCTTTCTTT.

This sequence joins TRBV6-5 and TRBJ1-2; the match to TRBD1 covers 7 bases. Germline CDR1 and CDR2: MNHEY and SVGAGI. The CDR3 consists of 14 residues. V dropped 5 bases and J dropped 3; count of bases not matched to a gene: 6. The CDR3 protein is CASSRDSLYYGYTF. The DNA of the CDR3 is TGTGCCAGCAGTCGGGACAGTTTGTACTATGGCTACACCTTC.

This CDR3 reads CASSLAAGTGDGYTF. Written as DNA, the CDR3 is TGCGCCAGCAGCTTGGCGGCCGGGACAGGGGATGGCTACACCTTC. V usage is TRBV5-1 and J usage is TRBJ1-2; 10 nucleotides agree with TRBD1. The CDR3 consists of 15 residues. After removal of 0 bases from V and 6 bases from J, the junction contained 5 bases not matched to a gene. Per germline, CDR1 SGHRS and CDR2 YFSETQ.

This chain joins TRBV5-4 and TRBJ2-7; maybe TRBD2 (6 bases). Trimming took 3 bases from V and 4 from J, leaving 17 bases between them. The CDR3 contains 15 residues. Per germline, CDR1 SGHNT and CDR2 YYREEE (reference sequence). The CDR3 nucleotides are TGTGCCAGCAGCTCGGGCTCCCGGGACTTATACGAGCAGTACTTC. Its translation: CASSSGSRDLYEQYF.

The chain links TRBV10-3 to TRBJ1-1, with TRBD1 as a possible D gene (5 bases). Per germline, CDR1 ENHRY and CDR2 SYGVKD. CDR3 length: 13 residues. Trimming pared 6 bases from V and 1 base from J, leaving 9 bases between. CDR3 sequence reads: CAIRPDRNTEAFF. CDR3 nucleotides: TGTGCCATCAGGCCTGACAGGAACACTGAAGCTTTCTTT.

The V gene is TRBV29-1, the J gene TRBJ2-1; the D is unclear. The CDR3 runs 14 residues. Trimming pared 1 base from V and 0 bases from J, leaving 7 bases between. Per germline, CDR1 SQVTM and CDR2 ANQGSEA. This chain's CDR3 is CSVEGIDSYNEQFF. The DNA of the CDR3 is TGCAGCGTTGAAGGTATTGACTCCTACAATGAGCAGTTCTTC.

DNA for the CDR3: TGTGCCAGCAGTTATGACCTCACCGGGGAGCTGTTTTTT. It translates to CASSYDLTGELFF. The V and J genes are TRBV6-5 and TRBJ2-2, with D hard to call. Germline CDR1 and CDR2: MNHEY and SVGAGI. The length of the CDR3 is 13 residues. V lost 3 bases to trimming and J lost 4 bases, with 6 bases between them.

V is TRBV6-1 and J is TRBJ2-7; D may match TRBD1 or TRBD2 (5 bases each). The CDR3 is 13 amino acids. Per germline, CDR1 MNHNS and CDR2 SASEGT. V lost 3 bases to trimming and J lost 3 bases, with 9 bases between them. The CDR3 is CASSDGTLYEQYF. In DNA, the CDR3 is TGTGCCAGCAGTGATGGGACCCTCTACGAGCAGTACTTC.

This clone was seen a few times. The chain uses TRBV5-4 and TRBJ2-1, with a tentative D call TRBD1 (5 bases). This CDR3 is built from 13 residues. Germline CDR1 reads SGHNT; CDR2 reads YYREEE (reference sequence). Trimming removed 0 bases from V and 5 bases from J, with 6 bases in between. Here the CDR3 DNA reads TGTGCCAGCAGCTTGGACAGGAACAATGAGCAGTTCTTC. The encoded protein is CASSLDRNNEQFF.

The J gene is TRBJ2-5, the V gene TRBV6-5; 15 bases agree with TRBD2. Looked up from germline, CDR1 is MNHEY and CDR2 is SVGAGI. With 4 bases clipped from V and 7 bases from J, the junction kept 7 bases outside the gene matches. This CDR3 spans 16 amino acids. CDR3 nucleotides: TGTGCCAGCAGTTCCGGACTAGCGGGGGGGGTAGGGACCCAGTACTTC. Translated: CASSSGLAGGVGTQYF.

The chain is built from TRBV6-1 and TRBJ1-5; maybe TRBD1 (5 bases). The CDR3 totals 13 residues. V was trimmed by 6 bases and J by 7 bases, leaving 13 bases between them. Germline V gives CDR1 MNHNS, CDR2 SASEGT. CDR3: CASSERGEQPQHF. CDR3 sequence (DNA): TGTGCCAGCAGCGAAAGGGGAGAACAGCCCCAGCATTTT.

This sequence joins TRBV30 and TRBJ2-7; D is perhaps TRBD2 (5 bases). This CDR3 spans 14 amino acids. Looked up from germline, CDR1 is GTSNPN and CDR2 is SVGIG (reference sequence). With 4 bases removed from V and 7 bases from J, the gap between germline ends came to 20 bases. CDR3 sequence (DNA): TGTGCCTGGACCCCCGGCTACGGCTCGGGGGAGCAGTACTTC. It encodes CAWTPGYGSGEQYF.

This clone came up a few times. The junction differs from germline at one of its ends, possibly a read error. The chain employs TRBV13 and TRBJ2-2; D perhaps matches TRBD1 (5 bases). From germline, CDR1 is PRHDT and CDR2 FYEKMQ (reference sequence). CDR3 length equals 15 residues. The DNA of the CDR3 is TGTGCCAGCAGCCTAGGGGCCCTCCACACCGGGGAGCTGTTTTTT. Protein sequence: CASSLGALHTGELFF.

This chain connects TRBV7-8 to TRBJ2-2; D not resolved. The germline V gene has CDR1 SGHVS and CDR2 FQNEAQ. Trimming stripped 6 bases from V and 10 bases from J, with 9 bases between. The CDR3 is 11 amino acids. CDR3 DNA sequence: TGTGCCAGCAGTCGAGAGGAGGAGCTGTTTTTT. As protein: CASSREEELFF.

The rearrangement joins TRBV4-1 to TRBJ1-2; D not resolved. V lost 0 bases to trimming and J lost 6 bases, with 8 bases between them. The CDR3 contains 13 residues. Germline V gives CDR1 MGHRA, CDR2 YSYEKL. CDR3 in amino acids: CASSQDQRDGYTF. The CDR3 nucleotides are TGCGCCAGCAGCCAAGATCAACGAGATGGCTACACCTTC.

This rearrangement joins TRBV19 to TRBJ2-7; the D gene is possibly TRBD1 (6 bases). The germline CDR1 and CDR2 sequences are LNHDA and SQIVND (reference sequence). The CDR3 is 14 amino acids. The V gene lost 6 bases and the J gene lost 0 bases, with 12 bases spanning the gap. CDR3 in amino acids: CASSPARGSYEQYF. The CDR3 nucleotides read TGTGCCAGTAGCCCCGCCAGGGGCTCCTACGAGCAGTACTTC.

This chain connects TRBV6-5 to TRBJ2-5, with TRBD2 matching 9 bases. The CDR3 covers 14 residues. The germline CDR1 and CDR2 sequences are MNHEY and SVGAGI. V dropped 0 bases and J dropped 4; count of bases not matched to a gene: 0. CDR3 coding DNA: TGTGCCAGCAGTTACTCGACTAGCGGAGAGACCCAGTACTTC. This translates into CASSYSTSGETQYF.

This clone was observed a single time. CDR3 residues: CASSLAPGTDFYGYTF. CDR3 in DNA: TGTGCCAGCAGCTTGGCCCCCGGGACAGATTTTTATGGCTACACCTTC. The rearrangement uses TRBV7-2 and TRBJ1-2; 7 nucleotides align to TRBD1. V shed 3 bases and J 5 bases; nucleotides not matched to a gene: 12. The CDR3 is made up of 16 amino acids. The germline gives CDR1 SGHTA, CDR2 FQGNSA.

The rearrangement links TRBV7-9 to TRBJ1-5; unclear D gene. Germline CDR1 is SEHNR and CDR2 is FQNEAQ (reference sequence). Trimming removed 2 bases from V and 5 bases from J, with 13 bases in between. The CDR3 length is 15 residues. The CDR3, as DNA: TGTGCCAGCAGCTTATCTCCGGACCCTGATCAGCCCCAGCATTTT. Encoded protein: CASSLSPDPDQPQHF.